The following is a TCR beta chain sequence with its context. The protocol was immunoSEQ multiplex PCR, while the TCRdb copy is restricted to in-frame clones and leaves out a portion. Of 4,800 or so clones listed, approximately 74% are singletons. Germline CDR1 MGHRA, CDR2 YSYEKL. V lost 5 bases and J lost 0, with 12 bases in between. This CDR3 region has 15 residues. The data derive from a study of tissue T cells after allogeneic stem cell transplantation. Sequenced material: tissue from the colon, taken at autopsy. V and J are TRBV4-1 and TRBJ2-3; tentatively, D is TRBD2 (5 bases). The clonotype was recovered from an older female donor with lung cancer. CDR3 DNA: TGCGCCAGCAGCTCGCGGGTTGGTAGCACAGATACGCAGTATTTT. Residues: CASSSRVGSTDTQYF.